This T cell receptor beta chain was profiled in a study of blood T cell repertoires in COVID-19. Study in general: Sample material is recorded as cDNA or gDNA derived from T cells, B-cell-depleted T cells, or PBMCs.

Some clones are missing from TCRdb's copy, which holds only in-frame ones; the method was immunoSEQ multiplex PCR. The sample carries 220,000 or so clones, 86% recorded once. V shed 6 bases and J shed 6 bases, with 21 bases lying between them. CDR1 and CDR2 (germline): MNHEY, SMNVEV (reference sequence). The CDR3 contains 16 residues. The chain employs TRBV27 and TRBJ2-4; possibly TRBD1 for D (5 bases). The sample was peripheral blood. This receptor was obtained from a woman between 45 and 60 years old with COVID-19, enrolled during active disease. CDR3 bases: TGTGCCAGCAGCCCAGCGACTTTCGGCAGGGCAAACATTCAGTACTTC. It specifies CASSPATFGRANIQYF.